The present entry profiles one T cell receptor (beta chain) with its context. The data derive from a study of blood T cells in healthy people across ages. The use of a sample-barcoded 5' primer and a J-beta primer mix characterized a second PCR of roughly 6 to 11 cycles. MiXCR, applied by TCRdb to the 5' RACE reads, yields one record per CDR3 protein. The sample consists of 800,000 to 950,000 distinct CDR3 sequences, 45% to 50% of them appearing once. The sequence derives from a young man in good health. Input material: blood.

CDR3: CSAREGDRGFSYEQYF. The CDR3 bases are TGCAGTGCGCGAGAGGGCGACAGGGGGTTTTCCTACGAGCAGTACTTC. The genes are TRBV20-1 and TRBJ2-7, with 9 bases identical to TRBD1. This CDR3 region has 16 residues. The germline V gene has CDR1 DFQATT and CDR2 SNEGSKA (reference sequence). Germline trimming cut 6 bases from V and 1 base from J; bases unmatched to any gene: 13.